What follows are 18 T cell receptor beta chains derived from one specimen sequenced in a study of blood T cell repertoires in COVID-19. Clones were sequenced by immunoSEQ multiplex PCR, and TCRdb holds only the in-frame ones, with some missing. The data contain about 40,000 clones, approximately 86% of them seen just once; the ten biggest clones take up around 5.2%. Sequencing was performed on peripheral blood. The receptors were gathered from a man between 35 and 55 years old with active COVID-19.

This sequence joins TRBV5-1 and TRBJ2-5, with unresolved D. This CDR3 is 16 amino acids long. CDR1 and CDR2 (germline): SGHRS, YFSETQ. Trimming took off 1 base at V and 0 bases at J, with 13 bases between the two ends. CDR3 region: CASSLTLTSHQETQYF. The CDR3 region has the DNA TGCGCCAGCAGCTTGACGCTAACCTCGCACCAAGAGACCCAGTACTTC.

A word on this clone: One junction end disagrees with the germline gene, perhaps due to a read error. The V gene is TRBV6-1, the J gene TRBJ2-3; 8 bases fit TRBD2. From germline, CDR1 is MNHNS and CDR2 SASEGT. The CDR3 has 20 residues. The CDR3 region has the DNA TGTGCCAGCACTGAATGGGGCAGGGGAGTTTCTAGCGGGAGCACAGATACGCAGTATTTT. It is translated as CASTEWGRGVSSGSTDTQYF.

J is TRBJ2-1 and V is TRBV7-6; the D gene is possibly TRBD2 (6 bases). Germline loops: CDR1 SGHVS, CDR2 FNYEAQ. The CDR3 runs to 17 residues. V was shortened by 1 base and J by 3 bases, with 16 bases between the two germline ends. CDR3 sequence (DNA): TGTGCCAGCAGCTTAGTGAGCGAGGGAGGTGACTACAATGAGCAGTTCTTC. The encoded protein is CASSLVSEGGDYNEQFF.

In this sample, this clone turned up once. The chain couples TRBV5-8 to TRBJ2-3, with TRBD1 identical over 8 bases. CDR3 size: 16 residues. CDR1 is SGHTS, CDR2 YDEGEE, per germline. Losses at the gene ends were 0 bases for V and 2 bases for J; bases not matched to a gene: 5. The CDR3 spells CASSLGQGPSTDTQYF. CDR3 bases: TGTGCCAGCAGCTTGGGACAGGGGCCTTCCACAGATACGCAGTATTTT.

This clone was seen once. This rearrangement joins TRBV19 to TRBJ1-4; TRBD1 matches at 8 bases. The junction had 6 bases not matched to a gene; V was cut back by 9 bases and J by 0 bases. There are 15 residues in the CDR3. CDR1 LNHDA and CDR2 SQIVND come from the germline V gene (reference sequence). This chain's CDR3 is CASQKGQATNEKLFF. CDR3 in DNA: TGTGCCAGCCAAAAGGGACAGGCAACTAATGAAAAACTGTTTTTT.

The chain joins TRBV7-9 to TRBJ2-1; TRBD2 matches at 8 bases. The V segment lost 5 bases and the J segment 0 bases; nucleotides outside the gene matches: 6. The CDR3 sequence is 16 residues long. From germline, CDR1 is SEHNR and CDR2 FQNEAQ (reference sequence). DNA of the CDR3: TGTGCCAGCAGCCCACTAGCGGCGAGCTCCTACAATGAGCAGTTCTTC. Encoded protein: CASSPLAASSYNEQFF.

The genes are TRBV13 and TRBJ2-1; the match to TRBD1 covers 7 bases. Germline CDR1 and CDR2: PRHDT and FYEKMQ (reference sequence). This CDR3 region has 14 residues. V trimming: 1 base; J trimming: 4 bases; junction bases outside the gene matches: 1. DNA for the CDR3: TGTGCCAGCAGCTTAGCGGGACAGTACAATGAGCAGTTCTTC. It is translated as CASSLAGQYNEQFF.

The chain employs TRBV28 and TRBJ2-7, with TRBD1 matching over 9 bases. CDR3 length equals 14 residues. The V and J ends lost 7 bases and 3 bases, in that order; junction bases with no gene match: 7. CDR1 is MDHEN and CDR2 is SYDVKM in the germline V gene. The CDR3 nucleotides read TGTGCCAGCACCGCGAGGGGACAGGGCTACGAGCAGTACTTC. It yields the protein CASTARGQGYEQYF.

The rearrangement joins TRBV23-1 to TRBJ2-1; D not resolved. TRBV23-1 is assigned to the ORF class and has an uncertain function. Deletions cut 4 bases from V and 10 bases from J, with 8 bases between. CDR3 length: 11 amino acids. The CDR3 loop is CASSPGHEQFF. The CDR3, as DNA: TGCGCCAGCAGTCCTGGGCACGAGCAGTTCTTC.

The chain is built from TRBV5-5 and TRBJ1-1, with 8 positions matching TRBD1. The germline CDR1 and CDR2 sequences are SGHKS and YYEKEE (reference sequence). Losses at the gene ends were 1 base for V and 3 bases for J; bases not matched to a gene: 2. This CDR3 has 14 amino acids. DNA of the CDR3: TGTGCCAGCAGCTTGACAGGGGGGGACACTGAAGCTTTCTTT. This codes for CASSLTGGDTEAFF.

The V call is TRBV7-8, the J call TRBJ2-7, with TRBD2 matching over 13 bases. The germline V gene encodes CDR1 SGHVS and CDR2 FQNEAQ. This CDR3 has 15 residues. V gave up 1 base and J gave up 3 bases; unmatched junction bases: 0. The CDR3 loop is CASSLGTSGSYEQYF. CDR3 nucleotide sequence: TGTGCCAGCAGCTTAGGGACTAGCGGGAGCTACGAGCAGTACTTC.

J is TRBJ1-1 and V is TRBV29-1, with a possible D match to TRBD1 (5 bases). The CDR3 is made up of 13 amino acids. The germline V gene encodes CDR1 SQVTM and CDR2 ANQGSEA. Here the CDR3 DNA reads TGCATACCCCAGGGAACGGTGTGGACTGAAGCTTTCTTT. Translated: CIPQGTVWTEAFF.

This chain uses TRBV5-5 with TRBJ1-4; 9 bases are a match to TRBD1. Trimming removed 4 bases from V and 6 bases from J; junction bases left unmatched: 4. The CDR3 is 14 amino acids. Looked up from germline, CDR1 is SGHKS and CDR2 is YYEKEE (reference sequence). The CDR3 region is CASSPGTGHEKLFF. In DNA form, the CDR3 reads TGTGCCAGCAGCCCCGGGACAGGGCATGAAAAACTGTTTTTT.

The chain is built from TRBV7-8 and TRBJ2-6; TRBD2 matches 8 bases. V lost 1 base, J lost 2 bases, and 4 bases stayed unmatched. The CDR3 has 17 amino acids. CDR1 and CDR2 (germline): SGHVS, FQNEAQ. The CDR3 sequence is CASSLGYGGAGANVLTF. In DNA form, the CDR3 reads TGTGCCAGCAGCTTAGGGTACGGGGGGGCTGGGGCCAACGTCCTGACTTTC. Filled out from reference TRBV7-8 and TRBJ2-6, the complete variable domain reads GAGVSQSPRYKVAKRGQDVALRCDPISGHVSLFWYQQALGQGPEFLTYFQNEAQLDKSGLPSDRFFAERPEGSVSTLKIQRTQQEDSAVYLCASSLGYGGAGANVLTFGAGSRLTVL.

The chain uses TRBV7-9 and TRBJ2-5, with 10 positions matching TRBD1. The CDR3 is 13 amino acids. The germline V gene has CDR1 SEHNR and CDR2 FQNEAQ (reference sequence). V shed 4 bases and J 5 bases; nucleotides not matched to a gene: 1. This CDR3 is CASSSGQGETQYF. CDR3 DNA sequence: TGTGCCAGCAGCTCGGGACAGGGGGAGACCCAGTACTTC.

This chain connects TRBV10-3 to TRBJ2-6; the match to TRBD2 covers 7 bases. V was clipped by 5 bases and J by 0 bases; unmatched bases: 4. CDR1 is ENHRY and CDR2 is SYGVKD in the germline V gene. CDR3 length: 16 amino acids. For the CDR3, the DNA is TGTGCCATCAGTCAGCGGGACTACTCTGGGGCCAACGTCCTGACTTTC. It codes for CAISQRDYSGANVLTF.

The chain carries TRBV6-1 and TRBJ1-2, with 9 bases lining up with TRBD1. V dropped 1 base and J dropped 4; count of bases not matched to a gene: 4. Germline CDR1 is MNHNS and CDR2 is SASEGT. This CDR3 contains 15 residues. The CDR3 nucleotides read TGTGCCAGCAGTGAAGGGGGGACAGGGATCTATGGCTACACCTTC. Translated: CASSEGGTGIYGYTF.

This clone has a handful of counts. This sequence joins TRBV2 and TRBJ1-6; 10 nucleotides match TRBD1. Per the germline V gene, CDR1 is SNHLY and CDR2 is FYNNEI. With 5 bases clipped from V and 9 bases from J, the junction kept 7 bases outside the gene matches. The CDR3 is 15 residues long. The CDR3 protein is CASSFRDRGRSPLHF. CDR3 sequence (DNA): TGTGCCAGCAGTTTCCGGGACAGGGGCCGTTCACCCCTCCACTTT.